The 16 T cell receptor beta chains presented below share a single source sample, sequenced in a study of CD8+ T cells in alopecia areata listed by TCRdb under 2018. The time point label of this sample denotes: roughly 27 days on oral tofacitinib. The treatment or condition label corresponds to: oral pan-JAK inhibitor, 5-10 mg twice daily. Library creation used the immunoSEQ multiplex PCR assay. To provide template for TCR sequencing, every sample had RNA extracted and reverse transcribed into cDNA. TCRdb limited this immuneACCESS table to in-frame rearrangements with V and J called. A share of clones is missing; checked studies link under half to unresolved V genes, and the rest is unexplained. The sample contains around 150,000 clones, about three fifths of them found a single time. The ten most abundant clones make up approximately 0.91% of the sample. The source was CD4+ T cells sorted from blood, collected at week 4, from a patient treated with tofacitinib. The receptors were sampled from a human donor with alopecia areata.

This clone was counted only a few times. The chain couples TRBV19 to TRBJ1-1; TRBD1 aligns across 7 bases. This CDR3 contains 13 residues. V shed 10 bases and J 1 base; nucleotides not matched to a gene: 6. Germline values: CDR1 LNHDA, CDR2 SQIVND (reference sequence). The CDR3 loop is CATRQGRNTEAFF. As DNA, the CDR3 is TGTGCCACCCGACAGGGCAGGAACACTGAAGCTTTCTTT.

The CDR3 nucleotides are TGCGCCAGCAGCCCGGGACCGAGGGACATTCAGTACTTC. Translated, it gives CASSPGPRDIQYF. The chain carries TRBV5-1 and TRBJ2-4; D might be TRBD1 or TRBD2, each matching 5 bases. This CDR3 is built from 13 residues. Trimming removed 4 bases from V and 8 bases from J, with 13 bases in between. Germline loops: CDR1 SGHRS, CDR2 YFSETQ.

In its sample, this clone was seen a few times. The chain employs TRBV29-1 and TRBJ2-3, with a possible D match to TRBD1 (5 bases). CDR3 length: 11 residues. The germline V gene has CDR1 SQVTM and CDR2 ANQGSEA. The CDR3 region has the DNA TGCACCACGCAGGGCATAGATACGCAGTATTTT. Translation gives CTTQGIDTQYF.

This chain joins TRBV5-1 and TRBJ1-2, with D possibly being TRBD1 (5 bases). The germline gives CDR1 SGHRS, CDR2 YFSETQ. V was pared by 5 bases and J by 4 bases, with 15 bases between. This CDR3 region has 14 residues. CDR3 coding DNA: TGCGCCAGCAGGCTGACGACAGAGGCCTATGGCTACACCTTC. Its protein product is CASRLTTEAYGYTF.

The chain employs TRBV4-2 and TRBJ2-5; maybe TRBD1 (5 bases). The ends were cut back, 0 bases at V and 5 bases at J, with 13 bases in the middle. Germline lookup yields CDR1 LGHNA and CDR2 YNFKEQ. The CDR3 has 15 amino acids. The DNA of the CDR3 is TGTGCCAGCAGCCAAGATCGTGTGGGGCGTGAGACCCAGTACTTC. Translated, it gives CASSQDRVGRETQYF.

This clone appeared a few times. The V and J genes are TRBV19 and TRBJ1-5; D is ambiguous. V was shortened by 3 bases and J by 4 bases, with 16 bases between the two germline ends. Germline assignment: CDR1 LNHDA and CDR2 SQIVND (reference sequence). This CDR3 has 16 residues. For the CDR3, the DNA is TGTGCCAGTAGTATTGCGGCGAGCCGAGGGAATCAGCCCCAGCATTTT. Its protein product is CASSIAASRGNQPQHF.

The rearrangement uses TRBV7-9 and TRBJ1-1, with D perhaps matching TRBD1 (6 bases). The V gene's germline CDR1 is SEHNR and CDR2 FQNEAQ (reference sequence). Trimming removed 9 bases at V and 1 base at J, with 12 bases between. The CDR3 extends over 13 amino acids. The CDR3 sequence: CASTGNSNTEAFF. The CDR3 DNA reads TGTGCCAGTACAGGGAACTCGAACACTGAAGCTTTCTTT.

This sequence joins TRBV5-1 and TRBJ1-1, with D maybe TRBD1 (6 bases). CDR1 SGHRS and CDR2 YFSETQ come from the germline V gene. This CDR3 comprises 15 residues. V was trimmed by 0 bases and J by 4 bases, leaving 13 bases between them. The CDR3 region has the DNA TGCGCCAGCAGCTTGGTACAGGGACGAGGCACTGAAGCTTTCTTT. This gives the protein CASSLVQGRGTEAFF.

In its sample, this clone was seen many times. The same CDR3 is also encoded by other DNA sequences in this sample. The V and J genes are TRBV7-2 and TRBJ1-1; D might be TRBD1 (5 bases). V was trimmed by 3 bases and J by 4 bases, leaving 9 bases between them. Germline V gene lookup returns CDR1 SGHTA and CDR2 FQGNSA. CDR3 size: 13 residues. The CDR3 here is CASSLRRGTEAFF. In DNA form, the CDR3 reads TGTGCCAGCAGCTTGCGAAGGGGCACTGAAGCTTTCTTT.

The J gene is TRBJ1-2, the V gene TRBV29-1, with D perhaps TRBD1 (5 bases). CDR1 and CDR2 (germline): SQVTM, ANQGSEA. The CDR3 length is 11 residues. V lost 6 bases to trimming and J lost 1 base, with 6 bases between them. CDR3: CSVTVNYGYTF. CDR3 sequence (DNA): TGCAGCGTGACAGTTAACTATGGCTACACCTTC.

This clone was observed a handful of times. V usage is TRBV18 and J usage is TRBJ1-5, with no clear D. Germline V gene sequence: CDR1 KGHSH, CDR2 LQKENI. V was trimmed by 2 bases and J by 4 bases, leaving 3 bases between them. The CDR3 has 12 amino acids. This chain's CDR3 is CASSPDNQPQHF. The CDR3 DNA follows: TGTGCCAGCTCACCAGATAATCAGCCCCAGCATTTT.

The CDR3 spells CAWTRGITEAFF. The CDR3 bases are TGTGCCTGGACCCGGGGGATCACTGAAGCTTTCTTT. The rearrangement uses TRBV30 and TRBJ1-1, with D tentatively TRBD1 (5 bases). From germline, CDR1 is GTSNPN and CDR2 SVGIG (reference sequence). Trimming shortened V by 4 bases and J by 4 bases, and 10 bases separated the two germline ends. CDR3 length equals 12 residues.

This chain links TRBV9 with TRBJ1-2; 7 nucleotides agree with TRBD1. The CDR3 is 17 residues long. The junction had 15 bases not matched to a gene; V was cut back by 3 bases and J by 4 bases. The germline V gene encodes CDR1 SGDLS and CDR2 YYNGEE. For the CDR3, the DNA is TGTGCCAGCAGCGCCGCGTACAACAGGGGCCCTGTCTATGGCTACACCTTC. This gives the protein CASSAAYNRGPVYGYTF.

This clone was counted a single time. The chain links TRBV18 to TRBJ2-3; D may be TRBD2 (5 bases). This CDR3 region has 15 residues. Germline-derived CDR1 and CDR2 are KGHSH and LQKENI. V lost 3 bases and J 2 bases, leaving 12 bases between the germline ends. Written as DNA, the CDR3 is TGTGCCAGCTCACCGCGGGCCCAATCCACAGATACGCAGTATTTT. Protein sequence: CASSPRAQSTDTQYF.

The V gene is TRBV5-6, the J gene TRBJ1-5; D not certain. Germline assignment: CDR1 SGHDT and CDR2 YYEEEE. The CDR3 is 14 amino acids. Deletions cut 2 bases from V and 5 bases from J, with 11 bases between. For the CDR3, the DNA is TGTGCCAGCAGCTTTCGTTCGCGCGATCAGCCCCAGCATTTT. Protein product: CASSFRSRDQPQHF.

The genes are TRBV30 and TRBJ1-5; no definite D call. Trimming shortened V by 3 bases and J by 0 bases, and 9 bases separated the two germline ends. Looked up from germline, CDR1 is GTSNPN and CDR2 is SVGIG (reference sequence). The CDR3 is made up of 14 amino acids. CDR3 sequence: CAWRERFSNQPQHF. The CDR3 DNA reads as TGTGCCTGGAGGGAACGGTTTAGCAATCAGCCCCAGCATTTT.